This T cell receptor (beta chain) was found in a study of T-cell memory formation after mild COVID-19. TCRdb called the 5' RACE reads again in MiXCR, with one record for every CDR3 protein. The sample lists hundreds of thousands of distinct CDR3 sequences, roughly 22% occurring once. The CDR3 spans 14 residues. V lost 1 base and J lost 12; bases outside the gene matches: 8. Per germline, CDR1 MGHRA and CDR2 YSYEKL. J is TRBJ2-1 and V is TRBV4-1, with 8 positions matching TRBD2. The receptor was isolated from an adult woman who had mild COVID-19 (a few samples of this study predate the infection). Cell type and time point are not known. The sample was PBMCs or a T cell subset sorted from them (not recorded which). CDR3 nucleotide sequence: TGCGCCAGCAGCCAAGCCATCCTCCGGGAGGGGCAGTTCTTC. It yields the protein CASSQAILREGQFF.